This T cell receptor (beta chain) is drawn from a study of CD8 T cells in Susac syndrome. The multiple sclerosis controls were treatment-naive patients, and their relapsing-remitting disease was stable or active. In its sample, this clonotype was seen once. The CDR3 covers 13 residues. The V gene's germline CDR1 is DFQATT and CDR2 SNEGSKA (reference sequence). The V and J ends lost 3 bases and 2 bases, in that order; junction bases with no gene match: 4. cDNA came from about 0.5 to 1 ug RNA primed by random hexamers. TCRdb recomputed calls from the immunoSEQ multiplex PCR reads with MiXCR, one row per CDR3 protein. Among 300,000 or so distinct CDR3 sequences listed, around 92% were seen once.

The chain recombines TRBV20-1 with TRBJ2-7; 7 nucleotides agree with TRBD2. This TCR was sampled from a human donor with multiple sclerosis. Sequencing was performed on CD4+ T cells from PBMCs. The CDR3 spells CSASGGGTYEQYF. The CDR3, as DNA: TGCAGTGCTAGTGGGGGGGGGACCTACGAGCAGTACTTC.